Listed below are T cell receptor beta chains from one sample, sequenced in a study of identifying expanded T cells in peripheral blood. The data were produced by immunoSEQ multiplex PCR, yet TCRdb's version contains in-frame clones alone and is incomplete. The profile covers 90,000 to 100,000 clones, with around 90% appearing a single time and approximately 5% taken by the ten largest. The sample consisted of blood. The receptors come from a person aged 18 to 69 in good health. Each CDR3 is given with its conserved first and last residue. A D gene is named only where the DNA matches it firmly. A row's size may be missing; if present it is once, few, many or a size class.

d_gene | j_gene | abundance | v_gene | CDR3aa | CDR3nt
TRBD2 | TRBJ2-3 | - | TRBV18 | CASSPPGLAGGTDTQYF | TGTGCCAGCTCACCACCCGGACTAGCGGGAGGCACAGATACGCAGTATTTT
- | TRBJ1-1 | - | TRBV5-1 | CASSPRAWGSTEAFF | TGCGCCAGCAGCCCCCGGGCATGGGGGAGCACTGAAGCTTTCTTT
- | TRBJ2-2 | - | TRBV18 | CASSSDYGNTGELFF | TGTGCCAGCTCTTCAGACTACGGGAACACCGGGGAGCTGTTTTTT
- | TRBJ1-3 | - | TRBV4-3 | CASSQRDQGGNTIYF | TGCGCCAGCAGCCAGAGGGATCAGGGAGGAAACACCATATATTTT
- | TRBJ1-5 | many | TRBV27 | CASSLSGTSYRQPQHF | TGTGCCAGCAGTTTATCGGGGACTTCTTACCGGCAGCCCCAGCATTTT
TRBD2 | TRBJ2-7 | - | TRBV7-2 | CASSLRLAGGPRYEQYF | TGTGCCAGCAGCTTAAGACTAGCGGGAGGCCCTCGCTACGAGCAGTACTTC
TRBD1 | TRBJ1-1 | - | TRBV6-1 | CASSAGQGTEAFF | TGTGCCAGCAGCGCGGGACAGGGCACTGAAGCTTTCTTT
- | TRBJ1-1 | - | TRBV7-9 | CASSLLGGAQEAFF | TGTGCCAGCAGCCTCCTTGGCGGGGCGCAGGAAGCTTTCTTT
TRBD1 | TRBJ1-5 | once | TRBV19 | CASSRGTGGLGQPQHF | TGTGCCAGTAGTAGAGGGACAGGGGGCTTAGGCCAGCCCCAGCATTTT
- | TRBJ1-5 | - | TRBV5-4 | CASSSGGRTNNQPQHF | TGTGCCAGCAGCTCTGGGGGGAGGACGAACAATCAGCCCCAGCATTTT
- | TRBJ2-7 | - | TRBV7-3 | CASSLGQLSYEQYF | TGTGCCAGCAGCTTAGGGCAACTCTCCTACGAGCAGTACTTC
- | TRBJ2-5 | - | TRBV5-4 | CASSLGQRDNQETQYF | TGTGCCAGCAGCTTGGGTCAGCGGGACAACCAAGAGACCCAGTACTTC
- | TRBJ2-2 | - | TRBV30 | CAWSDLRGGELFF | TGTGCCTGGAGTGACCTGCGCGGGGGGGAGCTGTTTTTT
- | TRBJ2-3 | - | TRBV9 | CASSAGSPDTQYF | TGTGCCAGCAGCGCGGGAAGCCCGGATACGCAGTATTTT
- | TRBJ2-7 | - | TRBV15 | CATSPGHEQYF | TGTGCCACCAGCCCGGGCCACGAGCAGTACTTC
TRBD1 | TRBJ1-1 | - | TRBV2 | CASTLDRAPEAFF | TGTGCCAGCACCCTAGACAGGGCCCCTGAAGCTTTCTTT
- | TRBJ2-7 | - | TRBV6-1 | CASRPTGGGPYEQYF | TGTGCCAGCAGACCTACAGGGGGAGGGCCCTACGAGCAGTACTTC
TRBD1 | TRBJ1-6 | - | TRBV19 | CASSSWGQGDSPLHF | TGTGCCAGTAGTAGCTGGGGACAGGGGGATTCACCCCTCCACTTT
TRBD1 | TRBJ1-4 | - | TRBV10-3 | CAIRPGTDEKLFF | TGTGCCATCAGACCCGGGACAGATGAAAAACTGTTTTTT
- | TRBJ1-1 | - | TRBV30 | CAWSVAVNTEAFF | TGTGCCTGGAGTGTTGCGGTGAACACTGAAGCTTTCTTT
- | TRBJ2-3 | - | TRBV5-1 | CASSSHLDFTDTQYF | TGCGCCAGCAGCTCCCACCTAGACTTCACAGATACGCAGTATTTT
TRBD2 | TRBJ2-7 | - | TRBV7-9 | CASSLAGGGFGQYF | TGTGCCAGCAGCTTAGCTGGCGGGGGTTTCGGACAGTACTTC
- | TRBJ1-1 | few | TRBV5-6 | CASSLGENTEAFF | TGTGCCAGCAGCTTGGGGGAGAACACTGAAGCTTTCTTT
- | TRBJ2-5 | - | TRBV5-1 | CASSLSQAGPQETQYF | TGCGCCAGCAGCTTGTCACAGGCGGGGCCCCAAGAGACCCAGTACTTC
- | TRBJ2-3 | - | TRBV7-9 | CASSLLGSQNTQYF | TGTGCCAGCAGCTTATTAGGCAGTCAAAATACGCAGTATTTT
- | TRBJ2-5 | - | TRBV5-1 | CASSAGGAQQETQYF | TGCGCCAGCAGCGCCGGAGGGGCCCAGCAAGAGACCCAGTACTTC
- | TRBJ1-5 | - | TRBV29-1 | CSVGLSLNQPQHF | TGCAGCGTTGGTTTGAGCCTCAATCAGCCCCAGCATTTT
- | TRBJ2-4 | - | TRBV4-1 | CASSQIIAKNIQYF | TGCGCCAGCAGCCAGATTATAGCCAAAAACATTCAGTACTTC
- | TRBJ2-7 | - | TRBV10-2 | CASSVFSPRSSYEQYF | TGCGCCAGCAGCGTATTTAGTCCTAGGAGCTCCTACGAGCAGTACTTC
- | TRBJ1-5 | - | TRBV7-2 | CASSLAGRDGNQPQHF | TGTGCCAGCAGCTTAGCCGGCAGGGATGGCAATCAGCCCCAGCATTTT
- | TRBJ2-7 | - | TRBV4-3 | CASSRYSGNSYEQYF | TGCGCCAGCAGCCGCTATAGCGGAAACTCCTACGAGCAGTACTTC
- | TRBJ1-2 | - | TRBV7-9 | CASSLGRDTANYGYTF | TGTGCCAGCAGCTTAGGCCGGGACACCGCTAACTATGGCTACACCTTC
- | TRBJ2-1 | - | TRBV5-5 | CASSLSSVRVNEQFF | TGTGCCAGCAGCTTGAGTAGCGTAAGGGTCAATGAGCAGTTCTTC
- | TRBJ2-2 | - | TRBV5-6 | CASSSGNGELFF | TGTGCCAGCAGCTCGGGTAACGGGGAGCTGTTTTTT
- | TRBJ1-1 | - | TRBV6-5 | CASLRGGSTEAFF | TGTGCCAGCCTAAGGGGGGGCAGCACTGAAGCTTTCTTT
TRBD1 | TRBJ1-1 | - | TRBV30 | CASDRGQTEAFF | TGTGCGTCCGACAGGGGGCAGACTGAAGCTTTCTTT
- | TRBJ2-7 | - | TRBV30 | CAWSEGAGTAEQYF | TGTGCCTGGAGTGAGGGGGCAGGGACTGCCGAGCAGTACTTC
TRBD1 | TRBJ1-5 | - | TRBV2 | CASSRGNQPQHF | TGTGCCAGCAGCAGGGGGAATCAGCCCCAGCATTTT
TRBD2 | TRBJ2-3 | - | TRBV7-9 | CASSLFSGGPTDTQYF | TGTGCCAGCAGCTTATTTAGCGGGGGGCCCACAGATACGCAGTATTTT
- | TRBJ2-4 | - | TRBV7-2 | CASSLAGTPQIKNIQYF | TGTGCCAGCAGCTTAGCCGGGACCCCCCAGATCAAAAACATTCAGTACTTC
- | TRBJ1-1 | - | TRBV25-1 | CASNENTEAFF | TGTGCCAGCAACGAGAACACTGAAGCTTTCTTT
- | TRBJ2-2 | - | TRBV7-2 | CASSWLGNGELFF | TGTGCCAGCAGCTGGCTTGGGAACGGGGAGCTGTTTTTT
- | TRBJ1-5 | - | TRBV6-6 | CASSQATANQPQHF | TGTGCCAGCAGCCAGGCTACAGCAAATCAGCCCCAGCATTTT
- | TRBJ1-5 | - | TRBV6-1 | CASSEKGAQHF | TGTGCCAGCAGTGAAAAAGGGGCCCAGCATTTT
- | TRBJ2-5 | - | TRBV9 | CASSVAARQETQYF | TGTGCCAGCAGCGTAGCCGCTAGGCAAGAGACCCAGTACTTC
- | TRBJ2-3 | - | TRBV6-4 | CASSETGEADTQYF | TGTGCCAGCAGTGAGACCGGGGAGGCAGATACGCAGTATTTT
TRBD1 | TRBJ2-5 | - | TRBV19 | CASSNRDRGPETQYF | TGTGCCAGTAGTAACCGGGACAGGGGGCCGGAGACCCAGTACTTC
TRBD2 | TRBJ2-2 | few | TRBV5-1 | CASSSRLAGVTGELFF | TGCGCCAGCAGCTCCCGACTAGCGGGTGTAACCGGGGAGCTGTTTTTT
TRBD1 | TRBJ1-3 | - | TRBV6-1 | CASSDSGGAGNTIYF | TGTGCCAGCAGTGATTCAGGGGGCGCAGGAAACACCATATATTTT
- | TRBJ1-2 | - | TRBV6-1 | CATQGLKAPYGYTF | TGTGCAACACAGGGACTCAAGGCTCCCTATGGCTACACCTTC
- | TRBJ2-7 | - | TRBV5-8 | CASSRQVEEQYF | TGTGCCAGCAGCCGACAAGTGGAGGAGCAGTACTTC
- | TRBJ2-7 | - | TRBV11-2 | CASSFGGRPYEQYF | TGTGCCAGCAGCTTCGGGGGTAGGCCCTACGAGCAGTACTTC
- | TRBJ1-1 | - | TRBV5-1 | CASSLGGNTEAFF | TGCGCCAGCAGCTTGGGAGGGAACACTGAAGCTTTCTTT
- | TRBJ1-1 | - | TRBV19 | CASRTRNVNTEAFF | TGTGCCAGTAGAACCAGGAATGTGAACACTGAAGCTTTCTTT